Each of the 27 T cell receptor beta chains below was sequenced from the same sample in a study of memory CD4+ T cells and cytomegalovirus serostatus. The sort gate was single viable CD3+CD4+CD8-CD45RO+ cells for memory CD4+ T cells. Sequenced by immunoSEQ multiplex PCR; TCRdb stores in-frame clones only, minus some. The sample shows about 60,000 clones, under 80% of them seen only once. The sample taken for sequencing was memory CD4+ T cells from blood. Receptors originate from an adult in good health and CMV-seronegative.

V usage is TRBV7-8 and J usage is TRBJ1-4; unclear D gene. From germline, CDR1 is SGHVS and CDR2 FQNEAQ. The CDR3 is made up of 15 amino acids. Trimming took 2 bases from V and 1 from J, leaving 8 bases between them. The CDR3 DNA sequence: TGTGCCAGCAGCTTAAGGAGAGAAACTAATGAAAAACTGTTTTTT. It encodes CASSLRRETNEKLFF.

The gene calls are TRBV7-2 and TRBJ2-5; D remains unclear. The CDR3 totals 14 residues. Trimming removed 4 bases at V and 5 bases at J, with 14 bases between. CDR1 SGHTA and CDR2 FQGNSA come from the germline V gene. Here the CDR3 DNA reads TGTGCCAGCAGCTCCCCCCCGGGCCGGGAGACCCAGTACTTC. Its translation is CASSSPPGRETQYF.

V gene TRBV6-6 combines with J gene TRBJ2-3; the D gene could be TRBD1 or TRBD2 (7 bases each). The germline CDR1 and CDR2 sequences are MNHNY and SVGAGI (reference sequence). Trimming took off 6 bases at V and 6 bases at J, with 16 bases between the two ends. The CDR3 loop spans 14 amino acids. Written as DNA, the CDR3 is TGTGCCAGCAGCCAGGGGGGGGGCGGCGATACGCAGTATTTT. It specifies CASSQGGGGDTQYF.

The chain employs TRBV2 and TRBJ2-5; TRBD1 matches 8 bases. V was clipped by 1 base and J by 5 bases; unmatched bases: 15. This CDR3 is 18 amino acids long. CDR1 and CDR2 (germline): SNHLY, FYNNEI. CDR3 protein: CASSEVGWGQEGLETQYF. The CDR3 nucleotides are TGTGCCAGCAGTGAAGTGGGTTGGGGACAGGAGGGTTTGGAGACCCAGTACTTC.

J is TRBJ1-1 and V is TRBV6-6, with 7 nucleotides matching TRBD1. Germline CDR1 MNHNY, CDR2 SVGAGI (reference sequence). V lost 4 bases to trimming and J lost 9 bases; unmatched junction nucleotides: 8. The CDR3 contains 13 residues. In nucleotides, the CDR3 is TGTGCCAGCAGTTTCACAGGGGAGAAGCAAGCTTTCTTT. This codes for CASSFTGEKQAFF.

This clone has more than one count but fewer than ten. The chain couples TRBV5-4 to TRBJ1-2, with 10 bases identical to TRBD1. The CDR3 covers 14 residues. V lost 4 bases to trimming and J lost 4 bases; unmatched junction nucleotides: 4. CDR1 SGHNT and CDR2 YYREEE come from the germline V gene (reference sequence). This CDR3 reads CASSPDRGGYGYTF. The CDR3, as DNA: TGTGCCAGCAGCCCGGACAGGGGGGGCTATGGCTACACCTTC.

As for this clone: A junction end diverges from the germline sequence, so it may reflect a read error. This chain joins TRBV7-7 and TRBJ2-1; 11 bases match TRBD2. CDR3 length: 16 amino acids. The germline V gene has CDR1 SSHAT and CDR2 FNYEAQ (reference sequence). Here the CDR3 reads CASSSAGGTSGNEQFF. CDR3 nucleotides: TGTGCTAGCAGCTCGGCGGGGGGGACTAGCGGCAATGAGCAGTTCTTC.

In DNA, the CDR3 is TGCGCCAGCAGCCAATCGGGGGGCGGATATGGCTACACCTTC. It yields the protein CASSQSGGGYGYTF. The V and J genes are TRBV4-1 and TRBJ1-2; D is perhaps TRBD1 (6 bases). Germline CDR1 reads MGHRA; CDR2 reads YSYEKL. V was shortened by 2 bases and J by 5 bases, with 12 bases between the two germline ends. The CDR3 has 14 residues.

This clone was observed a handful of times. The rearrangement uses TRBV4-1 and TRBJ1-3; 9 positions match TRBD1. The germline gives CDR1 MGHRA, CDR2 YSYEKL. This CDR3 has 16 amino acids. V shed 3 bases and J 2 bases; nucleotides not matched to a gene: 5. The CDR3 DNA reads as TGCGCCAGCAGCCAGGGGGGGACAGGGACTGGAAACACCATATATTTT. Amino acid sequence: CASSQGGTGTGNTIYF.

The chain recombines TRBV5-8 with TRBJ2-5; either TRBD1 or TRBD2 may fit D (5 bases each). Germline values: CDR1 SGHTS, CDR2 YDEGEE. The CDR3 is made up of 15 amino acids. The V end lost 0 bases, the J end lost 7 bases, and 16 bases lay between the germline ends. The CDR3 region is CASSLEGRAGGTQYF. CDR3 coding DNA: TGTGCCAGCAGCTTGGAGGGCAGGGCGGGCGGGACCCAGTACTTC. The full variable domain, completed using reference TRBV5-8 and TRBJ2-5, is EAGVTQSPTHLIKTRGQQATLRCSPISGHTSVYWYQQALGLGLQFLLWYDEGEERNRGNFPPRFSGRQFPNYSSELNVNALELEDSALYLCASSLEGRAGGTQYFGPGTRLLVL.

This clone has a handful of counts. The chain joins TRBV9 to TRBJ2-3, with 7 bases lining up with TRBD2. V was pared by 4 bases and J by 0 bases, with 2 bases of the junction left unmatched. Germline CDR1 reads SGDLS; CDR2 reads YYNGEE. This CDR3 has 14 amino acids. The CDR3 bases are TGTGCCAGCAGCATTAGCGGGAGCACAGATACGCAGTATTTT. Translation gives CASSISGSTDTQYF.

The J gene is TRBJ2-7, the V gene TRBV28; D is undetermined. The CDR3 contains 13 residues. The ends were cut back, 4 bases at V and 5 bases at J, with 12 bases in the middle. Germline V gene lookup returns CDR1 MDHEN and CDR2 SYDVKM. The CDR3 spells CASSSEGEDEQYF. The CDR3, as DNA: TGTGCCAGCAGTTCCGAAGGAGAGGACGAGCAGTACTTC. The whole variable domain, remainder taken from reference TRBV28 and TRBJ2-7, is DVKVTQSSRYLVKRTGEKVFLECVQDMDHENMFWYRQDPGLGLRLIYFSYDVKMKEKGDIPEGYSVSREKKERFSLILESASTNQTSMYLCASSSEGEDEQYFGPGTRLTVT.

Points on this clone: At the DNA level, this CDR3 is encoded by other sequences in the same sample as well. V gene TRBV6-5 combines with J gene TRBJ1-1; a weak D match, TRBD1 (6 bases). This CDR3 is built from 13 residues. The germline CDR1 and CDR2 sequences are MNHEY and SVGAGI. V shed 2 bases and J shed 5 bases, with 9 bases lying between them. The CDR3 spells CASSYRGGTEAFF. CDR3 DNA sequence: TGTGCCAGCAGTTACAGGGGGGGTACTGAAGCTTTCTTT.

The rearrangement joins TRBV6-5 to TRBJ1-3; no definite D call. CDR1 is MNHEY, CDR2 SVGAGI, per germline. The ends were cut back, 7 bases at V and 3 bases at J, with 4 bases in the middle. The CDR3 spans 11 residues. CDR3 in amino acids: CASMGGNTIYF. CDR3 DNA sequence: TGTGCCAGCATGGGTGGAAACACCATATATTTT.

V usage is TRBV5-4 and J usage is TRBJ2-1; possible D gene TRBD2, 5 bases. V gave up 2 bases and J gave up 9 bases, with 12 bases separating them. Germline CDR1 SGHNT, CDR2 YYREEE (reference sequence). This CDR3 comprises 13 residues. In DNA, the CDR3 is TGTGCCAGCAGCTTAAAGGAACGGGGTGAGCAGTTCTTC. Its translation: CASSLKERGEQFF.

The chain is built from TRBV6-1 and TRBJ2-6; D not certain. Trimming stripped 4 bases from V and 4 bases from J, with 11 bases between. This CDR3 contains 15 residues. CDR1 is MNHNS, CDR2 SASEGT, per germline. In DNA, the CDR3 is TGTGCCAGCAGTGGCCGGCAATGGGGGGCCAACGTCCTGACTTTC. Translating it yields CASSGRQWGANVLTF.

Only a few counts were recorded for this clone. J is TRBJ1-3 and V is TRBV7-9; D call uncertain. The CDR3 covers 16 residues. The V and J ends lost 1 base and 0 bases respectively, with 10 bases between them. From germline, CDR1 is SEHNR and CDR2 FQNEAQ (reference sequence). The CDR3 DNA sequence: TGTGCCAGCAGCTTAGAAGGTTTTTTCTCTGGAAACACCATATATTTT. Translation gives CASSLEGFFSGNTIYF.

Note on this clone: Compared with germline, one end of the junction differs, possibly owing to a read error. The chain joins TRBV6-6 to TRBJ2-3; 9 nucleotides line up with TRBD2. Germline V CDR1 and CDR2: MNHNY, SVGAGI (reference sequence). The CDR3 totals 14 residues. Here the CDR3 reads CASRTGTSRDTQYF. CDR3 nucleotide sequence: TGTGCCAGCCGAACCGGGACTAGCAGAGATACGCAGTATTTT.

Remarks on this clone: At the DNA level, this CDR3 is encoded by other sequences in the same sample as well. The CDR3 protein is CASSPSGSTDTQYF. CDR3 coding DNA: TGTGCCAGCAGCCCTAGCGGGAGTACAGATACGCAGTATTTT. This rearrangement joins TRBV9 to TRBJ2-3; 10 bases fit TRBD2. CDR1 and CDR2 from the germline V gene are SGDLS and YYNGEE. There are 14 residues in the CDR3. V shed 4 bases and J 3 bases; nucleotides not matched to a gene: 2.

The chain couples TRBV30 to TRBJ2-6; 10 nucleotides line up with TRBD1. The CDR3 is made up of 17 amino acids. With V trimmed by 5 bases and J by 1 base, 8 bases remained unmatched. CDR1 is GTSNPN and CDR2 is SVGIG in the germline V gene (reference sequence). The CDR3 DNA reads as TGTGCCTGGCACCGGGACAGGGGTATGTCTGGGGCCAACGTCCTGACTTTC. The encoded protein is CAWHRDRGMSGANVLTF.

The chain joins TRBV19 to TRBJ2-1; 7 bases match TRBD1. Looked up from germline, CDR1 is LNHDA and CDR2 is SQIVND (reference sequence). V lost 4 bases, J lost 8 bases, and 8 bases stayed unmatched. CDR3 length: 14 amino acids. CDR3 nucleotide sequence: TGTGCCAGTAGTAAACGACAGGGATGGGATGAGCAGTTCTTC. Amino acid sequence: CASSKRQGWDEQFF.

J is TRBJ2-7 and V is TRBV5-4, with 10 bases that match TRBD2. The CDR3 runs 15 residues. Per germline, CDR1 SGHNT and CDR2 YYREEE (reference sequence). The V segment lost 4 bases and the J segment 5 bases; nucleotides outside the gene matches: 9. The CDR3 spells CASSPAGGQINEQYF. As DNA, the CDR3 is TGTGCCAGCAGCCCAGCGGGGGGGCAAATAAACGAGCAGTACTTC.

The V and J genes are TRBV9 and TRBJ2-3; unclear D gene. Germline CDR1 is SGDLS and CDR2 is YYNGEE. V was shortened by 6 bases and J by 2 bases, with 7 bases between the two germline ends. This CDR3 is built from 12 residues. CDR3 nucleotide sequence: TGTGCCAGCATTAGGAACACAGATACGCAGTATTTT. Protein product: CASIRNTDTQYF.

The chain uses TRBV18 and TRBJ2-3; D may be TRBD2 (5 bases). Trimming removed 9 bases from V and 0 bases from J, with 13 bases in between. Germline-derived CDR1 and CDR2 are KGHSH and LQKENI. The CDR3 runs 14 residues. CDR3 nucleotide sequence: TGTGCCAGTAGTCGGGATATCAGCACAGATACGCAGTATTTT. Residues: CASSRDISTDTQYF.

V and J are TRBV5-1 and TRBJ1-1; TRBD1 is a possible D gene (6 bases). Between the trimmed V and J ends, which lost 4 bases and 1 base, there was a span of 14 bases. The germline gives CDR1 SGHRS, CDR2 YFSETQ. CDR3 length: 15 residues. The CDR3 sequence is CASSAGVFRNTEAFF. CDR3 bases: TGCGCCAGCAGCGCAGGGGTTTTTAGGAACACTGAAGCTTTCTTT.

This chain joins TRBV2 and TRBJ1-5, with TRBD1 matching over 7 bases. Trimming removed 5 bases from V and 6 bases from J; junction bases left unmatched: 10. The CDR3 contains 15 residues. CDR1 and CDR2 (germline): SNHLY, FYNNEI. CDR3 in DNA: TGTGCCAGCAGTACCAGACAGGGATGGGCTCAGCCCCAGCATTTT. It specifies CASSTRQGWAQPQHF.

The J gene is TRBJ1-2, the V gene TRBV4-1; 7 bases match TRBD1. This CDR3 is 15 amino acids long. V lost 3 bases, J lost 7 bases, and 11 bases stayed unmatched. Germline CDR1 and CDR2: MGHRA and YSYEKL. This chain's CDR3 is CASSQLDRERRGYTF. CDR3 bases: TGCGCCAGCAGCCAGCTTGACAGGGAACGGCGTGGCTACACCTTC.